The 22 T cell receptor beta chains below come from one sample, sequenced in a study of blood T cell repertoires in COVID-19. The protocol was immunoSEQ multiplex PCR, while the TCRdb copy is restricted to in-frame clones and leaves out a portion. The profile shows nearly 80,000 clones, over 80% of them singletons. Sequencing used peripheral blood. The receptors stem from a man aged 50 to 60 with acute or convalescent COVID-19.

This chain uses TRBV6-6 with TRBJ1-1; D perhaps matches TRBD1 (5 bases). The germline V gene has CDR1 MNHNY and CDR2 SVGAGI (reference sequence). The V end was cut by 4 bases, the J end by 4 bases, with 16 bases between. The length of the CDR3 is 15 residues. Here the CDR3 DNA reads TGTGCCAGCAGTTCGGGGGACCCCCGTACCACTGAAGCTTTCTTT. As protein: CASSSGDPRTTEAFF.

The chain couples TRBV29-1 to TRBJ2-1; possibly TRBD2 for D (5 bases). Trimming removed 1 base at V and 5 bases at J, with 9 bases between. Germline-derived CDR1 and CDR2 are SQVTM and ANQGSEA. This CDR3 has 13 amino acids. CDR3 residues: CSVEGTSDNEQFF. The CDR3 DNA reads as TGCAGCGTTGAAGGGACTTCCGACAATGAGCAGTTCTTC.

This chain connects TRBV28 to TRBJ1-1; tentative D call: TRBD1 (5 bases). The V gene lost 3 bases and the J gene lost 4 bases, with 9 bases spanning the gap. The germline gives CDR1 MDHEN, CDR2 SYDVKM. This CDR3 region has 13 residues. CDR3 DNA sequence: TGTGCCAGCAGTTTCAGGGTCGGCACTGAAGCTTTCTTT. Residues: CASSFRVGTEAFF.

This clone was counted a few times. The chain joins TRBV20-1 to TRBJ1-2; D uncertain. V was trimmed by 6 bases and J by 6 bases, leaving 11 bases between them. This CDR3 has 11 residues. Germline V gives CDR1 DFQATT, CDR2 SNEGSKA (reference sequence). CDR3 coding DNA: TGCAGTGCCTCCCCTGGAGATGGCTACACCTTC. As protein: CSASPGDGYTF.

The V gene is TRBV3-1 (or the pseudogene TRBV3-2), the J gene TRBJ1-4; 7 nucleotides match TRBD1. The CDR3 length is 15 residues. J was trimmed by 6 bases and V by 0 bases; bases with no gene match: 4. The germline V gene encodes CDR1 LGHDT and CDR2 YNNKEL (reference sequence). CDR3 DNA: TGTGCCAGCAGCCAAGACAAGGGGGCATATGAAAAACTGTTTTTT. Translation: CASSQDKGAYEKLFF.

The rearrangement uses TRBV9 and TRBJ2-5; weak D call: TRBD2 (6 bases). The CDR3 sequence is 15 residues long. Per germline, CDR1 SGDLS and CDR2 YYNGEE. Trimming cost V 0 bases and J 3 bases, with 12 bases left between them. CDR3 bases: TGTGCCAGCAGCGTAGCCCCAGGAGGGAAAGAGACCCAGTACTTC. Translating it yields CASSVAPGGKETQYF.

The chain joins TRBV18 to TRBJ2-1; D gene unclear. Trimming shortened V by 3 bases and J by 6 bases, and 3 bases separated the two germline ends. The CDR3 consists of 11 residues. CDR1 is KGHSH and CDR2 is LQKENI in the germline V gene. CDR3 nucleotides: TGTGCCAGCTCACCTATCAATGAGCAGTTCTTC. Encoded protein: CASSPINEQFF.

The CDR3 DNA reads as TGTGCCAGCAGAGACCAACAGATCCCCCTCCACTTT. Translation: CASRDQQIPLHF. The chain joins TRBV28 to TRBJ1-6; no clear D gene. CDR1 is MDHEN, CDR2 SYDVKM, per germline. Between the trimmed V and J ends, which lost 6 bases and 13 bases, there was a span of 13 bases. This CDR3 region has 12 residues.

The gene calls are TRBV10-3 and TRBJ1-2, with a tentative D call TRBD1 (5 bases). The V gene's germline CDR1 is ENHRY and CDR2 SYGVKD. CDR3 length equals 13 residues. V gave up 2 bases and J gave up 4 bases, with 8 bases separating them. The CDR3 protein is CAISEDSVYGYTF. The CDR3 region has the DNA TGTGCCATCAGTGAGGACAGCGTCTATGGCTACACCTTC.

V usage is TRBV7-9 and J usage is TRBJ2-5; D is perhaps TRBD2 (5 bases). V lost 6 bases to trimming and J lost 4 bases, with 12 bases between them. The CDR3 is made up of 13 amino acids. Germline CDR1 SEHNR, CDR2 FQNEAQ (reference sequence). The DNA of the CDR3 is TGTGCCAGCAGTCGGGGAAATTTAGAGACCCAGTACTTC. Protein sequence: CASSRGNLETQYF.

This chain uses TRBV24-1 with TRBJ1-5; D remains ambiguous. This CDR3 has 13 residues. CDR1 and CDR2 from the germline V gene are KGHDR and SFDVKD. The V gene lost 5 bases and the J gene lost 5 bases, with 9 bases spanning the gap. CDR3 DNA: TGTGCCACCAGTGCGAGGGCCGATCAGCCCCAGCATTTT. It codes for CATSARADQPQHF.

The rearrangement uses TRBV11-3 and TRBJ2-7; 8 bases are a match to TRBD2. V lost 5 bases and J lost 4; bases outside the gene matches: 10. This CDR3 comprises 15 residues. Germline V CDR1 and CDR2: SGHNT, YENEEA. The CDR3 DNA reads TGTGCCAGCAGCCCCACAAGCGGGAGTGTTTACGAGCAGTACTTC. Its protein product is CASSPTSGSVYEQYF.

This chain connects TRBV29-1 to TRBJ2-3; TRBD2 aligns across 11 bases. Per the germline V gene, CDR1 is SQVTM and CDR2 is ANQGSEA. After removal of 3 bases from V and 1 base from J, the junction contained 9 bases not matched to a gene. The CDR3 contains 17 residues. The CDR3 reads CSVDGAGTSGRTDTQYF. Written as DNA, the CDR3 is TGCAGCGTTGATGGGGCCGGGACTAGCGGTCGCACAGATACGCAGTATTTT.

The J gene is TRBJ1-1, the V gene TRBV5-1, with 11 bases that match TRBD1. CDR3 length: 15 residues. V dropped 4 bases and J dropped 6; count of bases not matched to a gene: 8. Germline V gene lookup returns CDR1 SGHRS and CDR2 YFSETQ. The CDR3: CASSPAVGQGAEAFF. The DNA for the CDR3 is TGCGCCAGCAGCCCTGCAGTGGGACAGGGGGCTGAAGCTTTCTTT.

The CDR3 sequence is CASTLGAGGPAGELFF. In DNA form, the CDR3 reads TGTGCCAGCACCCTAGGAGCGGGGGGGCCGGCCGGGGAGCTGTTTTTT. This sequence joins TRBV2 and TRBJ2-2; 10 nucleotides align to TRBD2. The ends lost 7 bases at V and 6 bases at J; junction bases unmatched: 11. Germline loops: CDR1 SNHLY, CDR2 FYNNEI. CDR3 length: 16 residues.

In nucleotides, the CDR3 is TGTGCCAGCAGCTTCCTCGTGGGGGGGAATCAGCCCCAGCATTTT. It codes for CASSFLVGGNQPQHF. The genes are TRBV5-5 and TRBJ1-5; D perhaps matches TRBD1 (5 bases). The CDR3 has 15 amino acids. Trimming pared 2 bases from V and 4 bases from J, leaving 13 bases between. Per germline, CDR1 SGHKS and CDR2 YYEKEE (reference sequence).

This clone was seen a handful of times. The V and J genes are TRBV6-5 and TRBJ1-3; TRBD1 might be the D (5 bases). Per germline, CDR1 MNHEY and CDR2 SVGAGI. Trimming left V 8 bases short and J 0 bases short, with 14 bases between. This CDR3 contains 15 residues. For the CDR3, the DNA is TGTGCCAGCGGTAGACGGGGGACCTCTGGAAACACCATATATTTT. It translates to CASGRRGTSGNTIYF.

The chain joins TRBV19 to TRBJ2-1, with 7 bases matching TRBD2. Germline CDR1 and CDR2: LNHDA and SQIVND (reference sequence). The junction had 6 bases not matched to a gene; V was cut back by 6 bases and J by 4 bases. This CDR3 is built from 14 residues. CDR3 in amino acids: CASSLAGAYNEQFF. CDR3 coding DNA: TGTGCCAGTAGCCTGGCGGGAGCGTACAATGAGCAGTTCTTC.

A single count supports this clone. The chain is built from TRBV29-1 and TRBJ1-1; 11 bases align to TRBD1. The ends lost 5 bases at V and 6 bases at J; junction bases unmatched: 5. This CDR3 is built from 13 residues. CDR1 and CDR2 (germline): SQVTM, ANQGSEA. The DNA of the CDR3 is TGCAGCGTTAAGGACAGGGGGCGGCCTGAAGCTTTCTTT. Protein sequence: CSVKDRGRPEAFF.

The CDR3 here is CASSPYTPGLAGGDEQFF. CDR3 nucleotide sequence: TGTGCCAGCTCACCGTACACCCCGGGACTAGCGGGAGGCGATGAGCAGTTCTTC. This sequence joins TRBV18 and TRBJ2-1, with 15 bases aligning to TRBD2. Germline V gene sequence: CDR1 KGHSH, CDR2 LQKENI. The V segment lost 3 bases and the J segment 8 bases; nucleotides outside the gene matches: 11. CDR3 length: 18 amino acids.

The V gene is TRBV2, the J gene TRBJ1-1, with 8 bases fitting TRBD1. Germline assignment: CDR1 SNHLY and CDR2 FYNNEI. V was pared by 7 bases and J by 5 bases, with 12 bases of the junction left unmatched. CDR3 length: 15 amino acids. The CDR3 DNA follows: TGTGCCAGCACCCGACCTGGACAGGGTGGGACTGAAGCTTTCTTT. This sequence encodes CASTRPGQGGTEAFF.

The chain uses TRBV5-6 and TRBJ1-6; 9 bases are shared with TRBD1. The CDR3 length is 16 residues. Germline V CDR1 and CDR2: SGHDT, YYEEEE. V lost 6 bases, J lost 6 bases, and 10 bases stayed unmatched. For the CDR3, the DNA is TGTGCCAGCACCACGGAGGGGGACAGGGTTAATTCACCCCTCCACTTT. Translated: CASTTEGDRVNSPLHF. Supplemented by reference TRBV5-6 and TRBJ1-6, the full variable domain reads DAGVTQSPTHLIKTRGQQVTLRCSPKSGHDTVSWYQQALGQGPQFIFQYYEEEERQRGNFPDRFSGHQFPNYSSELNVNALLLGDSALYLCASTTEGDRVNSPLHFGNGTRLTVT.